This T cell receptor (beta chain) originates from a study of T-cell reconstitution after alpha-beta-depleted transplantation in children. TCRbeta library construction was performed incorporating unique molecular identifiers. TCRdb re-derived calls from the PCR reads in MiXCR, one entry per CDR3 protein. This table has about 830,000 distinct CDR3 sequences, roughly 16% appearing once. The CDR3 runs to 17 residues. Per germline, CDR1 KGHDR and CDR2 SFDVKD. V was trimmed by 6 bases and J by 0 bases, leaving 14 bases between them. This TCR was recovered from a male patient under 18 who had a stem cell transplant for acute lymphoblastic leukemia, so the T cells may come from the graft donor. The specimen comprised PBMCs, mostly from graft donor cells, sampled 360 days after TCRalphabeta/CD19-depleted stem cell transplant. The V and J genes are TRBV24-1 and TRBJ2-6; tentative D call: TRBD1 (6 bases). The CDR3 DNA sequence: TGTGCCACCAGTCACGGGACACCACTCTCTGGGGCCAACGTCCTGACTTTC. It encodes CATSHGTPLSGANVLTF.